This record looks at one T cell receptor (beta chain) sequence and its context. Original handling: Nucleated cell counts were estimated from reference gene primer amplification. Profiling relied on immunoSEQ multiplex PCR, and the TCRdb table lists in-frame clones only, not all of them. That table supplies the V and J calls and clone size; D and trimming were determined from the DNA. Altogether about 170,000 clones are present, around 80% being singletons, with the ten largest covering 8% to 9.5%. The sample belongs to a study of blood T cell repertoires in COVID-19. On the study more broadly: COVID-19 samples from acute and convalescent phases originated in the United States, Italy and Spain. The analysed material was cDNA or gDNA that came from T cells, B-cell-depleted T cells, or PBMCs.

V was trimmed by 3 bases and J by 7 bases, leaving 10 bases between them. There are 14 residues in the CDR3. Germline loops: CDR1 MDHEN, CDR2 SYDVKM. Sequencing was done on a sample of peripheral blood. The source of this sequence is a woman aged 70-85 years with acute or convalescent COVID-19. The rearrangement links TRBV28 to TRBJ1-6, with D possibly matching TRBD1 (5 bases). For the CDR3, the DNA is TGTGCCAGCAGTTTCCAGGGTGCGAATTCACCCCTCCACTTT. Protein: CASSFQGANSPLHF. Using reference TRBV28 and TRBJ1-6 for the parts outside the CDR3, the full variable domain is DVKVTQSSRYLVKRTGEKVFLECVQDMDHENMFWYRQDPGLGLRLIYFSYDVKMKEKGDIPEGYSVSREKKERFSLILESASTNQTSMYLCASSFQGANSPLHFGNGTRLTVT.